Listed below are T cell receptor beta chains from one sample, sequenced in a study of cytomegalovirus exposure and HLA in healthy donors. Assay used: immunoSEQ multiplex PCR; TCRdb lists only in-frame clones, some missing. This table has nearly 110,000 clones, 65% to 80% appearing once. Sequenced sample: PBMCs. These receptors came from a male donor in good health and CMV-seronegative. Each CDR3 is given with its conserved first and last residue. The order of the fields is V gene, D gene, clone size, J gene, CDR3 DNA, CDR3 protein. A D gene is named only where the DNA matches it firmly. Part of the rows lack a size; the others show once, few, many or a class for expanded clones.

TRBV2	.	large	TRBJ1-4	TGTGCCAGCACCAAACTAACAGGGTCCGCTAATGAAAAACTGTTTTTT	CASTKLTGSANEKLFF
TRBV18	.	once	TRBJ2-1	TGTGCCAGCTCATCGGGTCTTAGCTCCTACAATGAGCAGTTCTTC	CASSSGLSSYNEQFF
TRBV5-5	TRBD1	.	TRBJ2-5	TGTGCCAGCAGCACGACAGGGCAAGAGACCCAGTACTTC	CASSTTGQETQYF
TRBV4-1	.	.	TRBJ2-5	TGCGCCAGCAGCTTAAGACTAGACCGCGAGACCCAGTACTTC	CASSLRLDRETQYF
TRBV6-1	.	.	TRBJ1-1	TGTGCCAGCAGTGGACACAGGGACACTGAAGCTTTCTTT	CASSGHRDTEAFF
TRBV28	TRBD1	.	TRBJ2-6	TGTGCCAGCAGTCAGGGACAGCCCTCTGGGGCCAACGTCCTGACTTTC	CASSQGQPSGANVLTF
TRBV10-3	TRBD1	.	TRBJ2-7	TGTGCCATCAGTGAGTCCAGGGGGGAGCAGTACTTC	CAISESRGEQYF
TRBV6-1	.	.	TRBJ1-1	TGTGCCAGCAGTGAAGGAGCGGAAGCGAACACTGAAGCTTTCTTT	CASSEGAEANTEAFF
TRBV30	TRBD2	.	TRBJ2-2	TGTGCCTGGAGTGTTCTAGCGGGAGACACCGGGGAGCTGTTTTTT	CAWSVLAGDTGELFF
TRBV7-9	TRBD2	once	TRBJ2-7	TGTGCCAGCAGCTTTAGCGGGAGGGCGTACGAGCAGTACTTC	CASSFSGRAYEQYF
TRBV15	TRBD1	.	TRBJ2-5	TGTGCCACCAGCACAATTACAGGGGGGTCGGAGACCCAGTACTTC	CATSTITGGSETQYF
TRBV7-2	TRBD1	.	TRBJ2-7	TGTGCCAGCAGCTTACTATACGGGACAGAATATTCTTACGAGCAGTACTTC	CASSLLYGTEYSYEQYF
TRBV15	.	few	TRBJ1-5	TGTGCCACCAGCATTTTCCGTCAGCCCCAGCATTTT	CATSIFRQPQHF